A selection of T cell receptor beta chains follows, all from one sample in a study of lymphopenia after photon versus proton radiotherapy. The method was immunoSEQ multiplex PCR; TCRdb's version includes in-frame clones alone and lacks a portion of them. The sample carries about 39,000 clones, roughly 90% recorded once. Here the sequenced sample was peripheral blood, taken from a patient treated with photon-based radiotherapy. These receptors were obtained from a man aged 55-75 years with cholangiocarcinoma. Each CDR3 is given with its conserved first and last residue. The order of the fields is CDR3 DNA, CDR3 protein, D gene, clone size, V gene, CDR3 length, J gene. D genes are given only for firm matches. Where a row states a size, it is once, few, many or the class of an expanded clone; other rows omit it.

TGTGCCAGCCAAGAGGGGAGATATTGGCCCCAGCATTTT	CASQEGRYWPQHF	NA	once	TRBV6-5	13	TRBJ1-5
TGTGCCAGCAGCCAAGCAGGAGGGGTAGGTGGCTACACCTTC	CASSQAGGVGGYTF	NA	NA	TRBV4-2	14	TRBJ1-2
TGTGCCAGTGATCAGCCCTCTGGGGCCAACGTCCTGACTTTC	CASDQPSGANVLTF	NA	NA	TRBV7-2	14	TRBJ2-6
TGTGCCAGCAGAAGGGAGGGGACCATGAACACTGAAGCTTTCTTT	CASRREGTMNTEAFF	NA	NA	TRBV2	15	TRBJ1-1
TGCGCCAGCAGCTTGGACGTTCAGGGGGGACTATATGAAAAACTGTTTTTT	CASSLDVQGGLYEKLFF	TRBD1	NA	TRBV5-1	17	TRBJ1-4
TGTGCCAGTATGGAGGGACAGACAAACACCGGGGAGCTGTTTTTT	CASMEGQTNTGELFF	NA	NA	TRBV19	15	TRBJ2-2
TGTGCCAGCACATACCCAGGACAGGGAGGGCAAGAGACCCAGTACTTC	CASTYPGQGGQETQYF	NA	NA	TRBV6-6	16	TRBJ2-5
TGTGCCAGCAGTAACCCTAGCGGGAGGGCCCCTGAGCAGTTCTTC	CASSNPSGRAPEQFF	TRBD2	NA	TRBV6-6	15	TRBJ2-1
TGTGCCAGCGGAGGGGCTAAGGGCACTGAAGCTTTCTTT	CASGGAKGTEAFF	NA	NA	TRBV6-5	13	TRBJ1-1
TGTGCCAGCTCACCATTAGCGGTAGGGGGAGAGACCCAGTACTTC	CASSPLAVGGETQYF	NA	NA	TRBV18	15	TRBJ2-5
TGTGCCAGCAGCCCTGGGACACACACCGGGGAGCTGTTTTTT	CASSPGTHTGELFF	NA	few	TRBV9	14	TRBJ2-2
TGTGCCATCAGTGAGTCGGTAGTAGCGGGAGGGGACGAGCAGTACTTC	CAISESVVAGGDEQYF	TRBD2	NA	TRBV10-3	16	TRBJ2-7
TGTGCCAGTGGTACCCGGGACAAGCGCATTCAGTACTTC	CASGTRDKRIQYF	NA	NA	TRBV19	13	TRBJ2-4
TGTGCCAGTAGTAGGACAGGGGGATACTACGAGCAGTACTTC	CASSRTGGYYEQYF	TRBD1	NA	TRBV19	14	TRBJ2-7
TGCGCCAGCAGCTTGCCGGGACAGGGAGGCCAAGAGACCCAGTACTTC	CASSLPGQGGQETQYF	TRBD1	NA	TRBV5-1	16	TRBJ2-5
TGTGCCAGCTCACCACAGACAGGGGGCGGCTACGAGCAGTACTTC	CASSPQTGGGYEQYF	TRBD1	once	TRBV18	15	TRBJ2-7
TGTGCCAGCATCGGGACAGGGTACACCGGGGAGCTGTTTTTT	CASIGTGYTGELFF	TRBD1	few	TRBV25-1	14	TRBJ2-2
TGCAGCGTTGGCTCCCAGAGCTATGGCTACACCTTC	CSVGSQSYGYTF	NA	NA	TRBV29-1	12	TRBJ1-2
TGTGCCACAGGGGAGACAGGGAATGAAAAACTGTTTTTT	CATGETGNEKLFF	TRBD1	once	TRBV7-9	13	TRBJ1-4
TGTGCCAGCAGTGACTCGATAGTAAGGGCATTAAGCACAGATACGCAGTATTTT	CASSDSIVRALSTDTQYF	NA	NA	TRBV6-4	18	TRBJ2-3
TGTGCCAGTAGTCGAGGACTAGGGGAAGGAGAGACCCAGTACTTC	CASSRGLGEGETQYF	TRBD2	NA	TRBV19	15	TRBJ2-5
TGTGCCAGCTCACCTGGGACAGGCGGCCCTAAAGTCTACACCTTC	CASSPGTGGPKVYTF	TRBD1	NA	TRBV18	15	TRBJ1-2
TGTGCCAGCAGCTTGGTGGAGCGCCCATTCTATGGCTACACCTTC	CASSLVERPFYGYTF	NA	NA	TRBV5-6	15	TRBJ1-2
TGTGCCAGCAGTTCCCCCGGGGGGGTCAATCAGCCCCAGCATTTT	CASSSPGGVNQPQHF	NA	NA	TRBV28	15	TRBJ1-5
TGTGCCAGCAGGCCGGGATCTAACTATGGCTACACCTTC	CASRPGSNYGYTF	NA	NA	TRBV5-5	13	TRBJ1-2
TGTGCCAGTAGTATAACGGCAGATCAGCCCCAGCATTTT	CASSITADQPQHF	NA	NA	TRBV19	13	TRBJ1-5